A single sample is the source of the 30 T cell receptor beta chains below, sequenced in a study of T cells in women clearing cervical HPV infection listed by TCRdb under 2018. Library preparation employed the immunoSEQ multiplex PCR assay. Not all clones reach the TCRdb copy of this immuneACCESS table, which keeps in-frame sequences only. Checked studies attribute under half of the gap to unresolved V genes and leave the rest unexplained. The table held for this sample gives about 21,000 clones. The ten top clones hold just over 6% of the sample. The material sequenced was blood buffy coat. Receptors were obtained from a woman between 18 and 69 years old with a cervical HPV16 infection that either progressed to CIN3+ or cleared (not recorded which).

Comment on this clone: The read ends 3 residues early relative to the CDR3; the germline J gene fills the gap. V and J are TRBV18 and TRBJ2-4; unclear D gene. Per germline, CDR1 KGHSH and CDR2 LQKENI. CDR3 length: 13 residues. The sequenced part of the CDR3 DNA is TGTGCCAGCTCACCATCGCCAGATGGTGGT. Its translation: CASSPSPDGG. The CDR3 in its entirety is CASSPSPDGGQYF.

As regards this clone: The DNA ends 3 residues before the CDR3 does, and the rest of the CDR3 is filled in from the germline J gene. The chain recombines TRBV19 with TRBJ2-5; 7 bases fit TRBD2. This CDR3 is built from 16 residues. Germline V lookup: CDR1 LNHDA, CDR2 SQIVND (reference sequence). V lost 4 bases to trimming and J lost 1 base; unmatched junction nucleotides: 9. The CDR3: CASSTRSSGPQETQYF. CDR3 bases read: TGTGCCAGTAGTACCCGGTCTAGCGGTCCCCAAGAGACC. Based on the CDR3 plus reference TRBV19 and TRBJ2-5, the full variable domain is DGGITQSPKYLFRKEGQNVTLSCEQNLNHDAMYWYRQDPGQGLRLIYYSQIVNDFQKGDIAEGYSVSREKKESFPLTVTSAQKNPTAFYLCASSTRSSGPQETQYFGPGTRLLVL.

The sequenced CDR3 bases are TGTGCCAGCAGTTGGGACAGCTCCTACAATGAG. It translates to CASSWDSSYNE. The full CDR3 protein reads CASSWDSSYNEQFF. V usage is TRBV6-2 or TRBV6-3 and J usage is TRBJ2-1; TRBD1 agrees at 7 bases. The sequenced fragment ends 3 residues before the CDR3 boundary, so the rest is inferred from the germline J gene. CDR1 and CDR2 (germline): MNHEY, SVGEGT. With 4 bases clipped from V and 0 bases from J, the junction kept 0 bases outside the gene matches. CDR3 length equals 14 residues.

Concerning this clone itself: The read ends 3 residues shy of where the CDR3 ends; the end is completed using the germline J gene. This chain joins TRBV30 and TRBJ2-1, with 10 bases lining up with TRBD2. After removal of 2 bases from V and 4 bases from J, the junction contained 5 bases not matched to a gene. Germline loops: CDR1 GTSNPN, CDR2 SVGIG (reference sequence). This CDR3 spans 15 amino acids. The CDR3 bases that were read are TGTGCCTGGAGTCGGACTAGCGGAACGTACAATGAG. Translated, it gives CAWSRTSGTYNE. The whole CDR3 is CAWSRTSGTYNEQFF.

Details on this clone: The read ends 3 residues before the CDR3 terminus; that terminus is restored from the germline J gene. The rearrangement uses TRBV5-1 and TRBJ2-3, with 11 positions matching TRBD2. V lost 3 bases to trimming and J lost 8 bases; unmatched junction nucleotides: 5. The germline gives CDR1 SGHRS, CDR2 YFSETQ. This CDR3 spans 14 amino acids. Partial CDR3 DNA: TGCGCCAGCAGCTCCGTAGGACTAGCGGGTACG. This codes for CASSSVGLAGT. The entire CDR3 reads CASSSVGLAGTQYF.

CDR3 loop: CASSLYNRANEQFF. The part of the CDR3 DNA that was read is TGTGCCAGCAGCTTGTACAATAGAGCGAATGAG. This chain joins TRBV7-2 and TRBJ2-1, with D uncertain. The missing CDR3 end, 3 residues past where the read stops, is filled in from the germline J gene. This CDR3 comprises 14 residues. Trimming took off 3 bases at V and 7 bases at J, with 13 bases between the two ends. Per the germline V gene, CDR1 is SGHTA and CDR2 is FQGNSA.

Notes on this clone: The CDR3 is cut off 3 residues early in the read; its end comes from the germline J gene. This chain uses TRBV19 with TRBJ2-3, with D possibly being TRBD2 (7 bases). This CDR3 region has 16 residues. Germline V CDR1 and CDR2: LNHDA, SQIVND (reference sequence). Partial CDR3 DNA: TGTGCCAGTAGTTCATTAGAGGGTAGGGGGGGGGAGACG. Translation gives CASSSLEGRGGET. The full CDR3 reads CASSSLEGRGGETQYF.

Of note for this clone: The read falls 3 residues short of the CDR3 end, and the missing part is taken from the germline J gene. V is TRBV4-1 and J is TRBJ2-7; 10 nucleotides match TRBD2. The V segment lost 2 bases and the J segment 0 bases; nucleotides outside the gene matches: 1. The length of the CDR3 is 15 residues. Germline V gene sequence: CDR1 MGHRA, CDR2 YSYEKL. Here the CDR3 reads CASSQPSGSSYEQYF. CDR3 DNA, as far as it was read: TGCGCCAGCAGCCAACCTAGCGGGAGCTCCTACGAG.

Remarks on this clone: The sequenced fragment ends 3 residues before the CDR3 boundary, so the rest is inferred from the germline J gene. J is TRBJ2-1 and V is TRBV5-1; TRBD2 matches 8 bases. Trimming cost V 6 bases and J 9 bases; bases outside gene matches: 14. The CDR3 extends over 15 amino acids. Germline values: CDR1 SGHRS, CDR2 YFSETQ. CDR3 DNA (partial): TGCGCCAGCATACGGGGGGGGGAGGGCCCGGGTGAG. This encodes CASIRGGEGPGE. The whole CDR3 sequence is CASIRGGEGPGEQFF.

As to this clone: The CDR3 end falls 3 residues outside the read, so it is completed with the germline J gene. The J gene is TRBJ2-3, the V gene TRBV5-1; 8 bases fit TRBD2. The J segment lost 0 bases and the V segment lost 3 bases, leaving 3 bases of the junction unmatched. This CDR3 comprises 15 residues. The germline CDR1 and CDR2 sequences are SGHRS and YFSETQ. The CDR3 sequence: CASSYSGVSTDTQYF. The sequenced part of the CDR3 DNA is TGCGCCAGCAGCTATAGCGGGGTTAGCACAGATACG.

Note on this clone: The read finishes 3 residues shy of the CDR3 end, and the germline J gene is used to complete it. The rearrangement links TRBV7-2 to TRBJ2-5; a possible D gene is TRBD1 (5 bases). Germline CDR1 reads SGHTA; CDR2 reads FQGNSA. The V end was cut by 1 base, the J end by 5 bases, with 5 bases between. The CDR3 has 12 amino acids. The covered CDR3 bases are TGTGCCAGCAGCTTAGACAGGGAGACC. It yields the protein CASSLDRET. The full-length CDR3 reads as CASSLDRETQYF.

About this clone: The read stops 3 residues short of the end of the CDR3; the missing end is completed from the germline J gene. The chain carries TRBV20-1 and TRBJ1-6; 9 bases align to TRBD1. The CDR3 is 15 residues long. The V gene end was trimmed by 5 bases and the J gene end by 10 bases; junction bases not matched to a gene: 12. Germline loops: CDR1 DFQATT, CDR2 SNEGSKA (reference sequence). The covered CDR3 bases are TGCAGTGCTGAGTTACCGGGACAGGGAGGATCACCC. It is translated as CSAELPGQGGSP. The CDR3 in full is CSAELPGQGGSPLHF.

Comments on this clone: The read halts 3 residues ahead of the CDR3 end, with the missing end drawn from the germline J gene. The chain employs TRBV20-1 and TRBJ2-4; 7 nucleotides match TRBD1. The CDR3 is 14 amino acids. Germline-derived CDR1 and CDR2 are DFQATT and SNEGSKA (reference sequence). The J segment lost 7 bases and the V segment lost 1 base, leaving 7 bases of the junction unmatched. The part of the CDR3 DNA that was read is TGCAGTGCTAGAGTTACCGGGACAGTCAACATT. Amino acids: CSARVTGTVNI. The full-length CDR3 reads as CSARVTGTVNIQYF.

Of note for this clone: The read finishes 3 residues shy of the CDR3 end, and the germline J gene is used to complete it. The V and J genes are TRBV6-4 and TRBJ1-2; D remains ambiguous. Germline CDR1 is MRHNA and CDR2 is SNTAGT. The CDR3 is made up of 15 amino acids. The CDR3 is CASSELAGATDTYTF. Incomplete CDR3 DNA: TGTGCCAGCAGTGAACTAGCGGGAGCCACAGATACC.

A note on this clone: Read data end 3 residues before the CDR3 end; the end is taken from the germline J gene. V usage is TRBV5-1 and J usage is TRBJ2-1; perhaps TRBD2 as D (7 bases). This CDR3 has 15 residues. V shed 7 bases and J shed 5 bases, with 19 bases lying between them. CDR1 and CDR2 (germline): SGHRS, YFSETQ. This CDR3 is CASGVGGAANNEQFF. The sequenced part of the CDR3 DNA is TGCGCCAGCGGCGTAGGGGGGGCGGCGAACAATGAG.

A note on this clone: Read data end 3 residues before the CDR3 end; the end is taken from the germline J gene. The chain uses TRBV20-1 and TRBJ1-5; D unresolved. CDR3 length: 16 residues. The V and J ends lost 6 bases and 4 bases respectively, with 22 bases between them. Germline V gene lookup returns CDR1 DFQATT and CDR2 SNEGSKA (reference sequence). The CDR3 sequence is CSASSGSSIHNQPQHF. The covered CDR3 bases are TGCAGTGCGAGCTCAGGCTCCTCCATACATAATCAGCCC.

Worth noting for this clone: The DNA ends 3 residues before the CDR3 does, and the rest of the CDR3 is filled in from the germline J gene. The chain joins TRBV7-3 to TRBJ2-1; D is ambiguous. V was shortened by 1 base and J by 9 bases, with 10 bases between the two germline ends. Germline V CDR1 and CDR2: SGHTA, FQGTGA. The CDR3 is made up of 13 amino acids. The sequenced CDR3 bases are TGTGCCAGCAGCTTAAGTTCAGTTGGTGAG. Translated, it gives CASSLSSVGE. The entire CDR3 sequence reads CASSLSSVGEQFF.

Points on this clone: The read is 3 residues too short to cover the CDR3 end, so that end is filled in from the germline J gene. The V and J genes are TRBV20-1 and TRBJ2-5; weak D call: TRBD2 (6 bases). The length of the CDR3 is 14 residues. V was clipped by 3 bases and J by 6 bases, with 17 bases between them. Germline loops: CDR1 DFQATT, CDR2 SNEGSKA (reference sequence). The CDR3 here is CSARTGEQAKTQYF. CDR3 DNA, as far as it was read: TGCAGTGCTAGGACGGGGGAACAGGCGAAGACC.

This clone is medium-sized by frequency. The CDR3 bases that were read are TGTGCCAGCTCACCAAGAGAGGCAGATACG. Amino acid sequence: CASSPREADT. The whole CDR3 is CASSPREADTQYF. This sequence joins TRBV18 and TRBJ2-3; no clear D gene. Read coverage stops 3 residues before the CDR3 terminus; the germline J gene supplies the remainder. This CDR3 contains 13 residues. V lost 2 bases and J 4 bases, leaving 7 bases between the germline ends. The germline CDR1 and CDR2 sequences are KGHSH and LQKENI.

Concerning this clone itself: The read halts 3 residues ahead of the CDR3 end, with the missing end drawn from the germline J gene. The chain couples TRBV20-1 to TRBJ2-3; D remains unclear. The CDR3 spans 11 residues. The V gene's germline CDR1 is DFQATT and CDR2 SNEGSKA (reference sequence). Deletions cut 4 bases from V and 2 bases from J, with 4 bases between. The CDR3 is CSATLTDTQYF. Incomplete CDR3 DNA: TGCAGTGCTACCCTCACAGATACG.

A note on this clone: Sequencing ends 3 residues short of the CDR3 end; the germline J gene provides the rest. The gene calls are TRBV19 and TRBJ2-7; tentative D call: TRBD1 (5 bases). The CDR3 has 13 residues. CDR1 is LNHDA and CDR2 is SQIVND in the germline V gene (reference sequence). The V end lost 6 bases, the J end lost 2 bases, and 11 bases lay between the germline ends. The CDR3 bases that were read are TGTGCCAGTAGGATGACAGCCACCTACGAG. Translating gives CASRMTATYE. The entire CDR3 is CASRMTATYEQYF.

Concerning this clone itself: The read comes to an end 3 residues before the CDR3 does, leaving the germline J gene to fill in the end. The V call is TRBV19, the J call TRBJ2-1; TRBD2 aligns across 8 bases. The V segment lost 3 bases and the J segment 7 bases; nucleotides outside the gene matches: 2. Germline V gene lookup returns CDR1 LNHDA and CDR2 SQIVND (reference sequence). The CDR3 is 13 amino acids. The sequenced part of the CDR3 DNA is TGTGCCAGTAGTATGTTAGCGGGGAATGAG. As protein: CASSMLAGNE. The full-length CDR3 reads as CASSMLAGNEQFF.

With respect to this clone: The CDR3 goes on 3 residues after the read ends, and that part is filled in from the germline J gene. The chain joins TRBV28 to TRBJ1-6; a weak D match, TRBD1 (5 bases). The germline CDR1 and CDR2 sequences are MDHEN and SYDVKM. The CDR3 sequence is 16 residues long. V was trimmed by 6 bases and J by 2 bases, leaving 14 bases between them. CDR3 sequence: CASRPLRETYNSPLHF. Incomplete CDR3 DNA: TGTGCCAGCAGACCCCTCAGGGAAACCTATAATTCACCC.

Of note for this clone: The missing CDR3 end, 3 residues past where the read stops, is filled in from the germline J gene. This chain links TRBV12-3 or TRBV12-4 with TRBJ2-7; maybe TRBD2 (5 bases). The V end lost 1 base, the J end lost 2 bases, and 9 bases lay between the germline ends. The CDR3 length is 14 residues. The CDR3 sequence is CASSLGTPTYEQYF. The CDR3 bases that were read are TGTGCCAGCAGTTTAGGGACTCCCACCTACGAG.

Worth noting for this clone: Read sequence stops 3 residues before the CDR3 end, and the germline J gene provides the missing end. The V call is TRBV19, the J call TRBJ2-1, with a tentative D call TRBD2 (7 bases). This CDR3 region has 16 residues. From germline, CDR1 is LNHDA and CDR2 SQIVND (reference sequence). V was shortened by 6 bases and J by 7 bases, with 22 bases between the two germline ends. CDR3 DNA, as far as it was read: TGTGCCAGTAGGCCCGGGGGGCGGGAGTCACGGAATGAG. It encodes CASRPGGRESRNE. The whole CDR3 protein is CASRPGGRESRNEQFF.

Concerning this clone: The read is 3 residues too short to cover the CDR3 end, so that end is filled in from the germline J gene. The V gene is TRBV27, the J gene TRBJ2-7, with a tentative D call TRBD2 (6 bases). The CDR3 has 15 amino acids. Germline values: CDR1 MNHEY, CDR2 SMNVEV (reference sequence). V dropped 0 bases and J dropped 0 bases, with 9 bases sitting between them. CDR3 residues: CASSLSPSASYEQYF. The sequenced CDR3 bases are TGTGCCAGCAGTTTATCGCCTAGCGCCTCCTACGAG.

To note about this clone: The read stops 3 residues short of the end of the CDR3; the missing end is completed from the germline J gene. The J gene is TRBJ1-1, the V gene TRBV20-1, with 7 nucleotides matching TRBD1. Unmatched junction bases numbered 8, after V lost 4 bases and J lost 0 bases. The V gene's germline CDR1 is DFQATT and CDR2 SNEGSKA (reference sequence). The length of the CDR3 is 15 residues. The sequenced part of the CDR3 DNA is TGCAGTGCTAATTGGGACAGAACCATGAACACTGAA. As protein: CSANWDRTMNTE. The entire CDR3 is CSANWDRTMNTEAFF.

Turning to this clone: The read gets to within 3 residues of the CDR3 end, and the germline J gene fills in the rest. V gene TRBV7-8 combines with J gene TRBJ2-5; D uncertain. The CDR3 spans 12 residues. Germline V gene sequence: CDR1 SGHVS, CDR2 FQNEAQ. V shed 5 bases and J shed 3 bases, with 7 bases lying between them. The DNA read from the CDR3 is TGTGCCAGCAGCATACAGAAAGAGACC. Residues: CASSIQKET. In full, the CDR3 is CASSIQKETQYF.

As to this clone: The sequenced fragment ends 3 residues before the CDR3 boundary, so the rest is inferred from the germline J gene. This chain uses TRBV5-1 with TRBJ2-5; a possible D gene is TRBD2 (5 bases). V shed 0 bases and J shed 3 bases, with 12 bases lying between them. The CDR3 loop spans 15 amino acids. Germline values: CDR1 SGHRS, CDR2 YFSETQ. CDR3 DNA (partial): TGCGCCAGCAGCTTGGTCGAGGGTCAGAAAGAGACC. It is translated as CASSLVEGQKET. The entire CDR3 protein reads CASSLVEGQKETQYF.

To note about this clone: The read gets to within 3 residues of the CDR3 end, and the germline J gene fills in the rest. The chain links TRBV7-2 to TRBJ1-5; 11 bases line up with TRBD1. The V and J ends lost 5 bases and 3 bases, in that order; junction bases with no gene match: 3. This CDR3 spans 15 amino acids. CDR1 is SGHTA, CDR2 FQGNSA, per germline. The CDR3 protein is CASSRDRGSNQPQHF. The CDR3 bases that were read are TGTGCCAGCAGCCGGGACAGGGGGTCCAATCAGCCC.